Shown below are 9 T cell receptor beta chains from a single sample sequenced in a study of spatial heterogeneity in lung cancer. The time point here: blood at routine non-recurrence follow-up after resection. Whole RNA came from tumor, nontumor lung or frozen PBMC and was sequenced without being sorted. TCRdb fed the 5' RACE reads into MiXCR, producing one record per CDR3 protein. Among about 26,000 distinct CDR3 sequences listed, about 6% were seen once. Sequenced material: PBMCs, taken at follow-up. The source of these receptors is a male donor with early-stage non-small cell lung cancer.

This clonotype has only a few counts. V usage is TRBV9 and J usage is TRBJ1-1; D is unresolved. The germline gives CDR1 SGDLS, CDR2 YYNGEE. This CDR3 region has 15 residues. The V end was cut by 0 bases, the J end by 5 bases, with 14 bases between. The CDR3 spells CASSVDITLKTEAFF. In DNA, the CDR3 is TGTGCCAGCAGCGTAGATATCACACTCAAAACTGAAGCTTTCTTT.

This clonotype was observed many times. The chain uses TRBV23-1 and TRBJ2-7, with D perhaps assigned TRBD1 or TRBD2 (5 bases each). TRBV23-1 is identified as an open reading frame with a role that is uncertain. CDR3 length equals 15 residues. The V and J ends lost 6 bases and 0 bases respectively, with 15 bases between them. This CDR3 reads CASRKRDGSSYEQYV. The CDR3 region has the DNA TGCGCCAGCAGAAAAAGGGACGGTAGCTCCTACGAGCAGTACGTC.

This clonotype was recorded many times. This rearrangement joins TRBV7-2 to TRBJ2-1, with a tentative D call TRBD2 (5 bases). The CDR3 has 14 amino acids. In germline, CDR1 is SGHTA, CDR2 FQGNSA. V was cut by 4 bases and J by 7 bases, with 14 bases left in between. The CDR3 here is CASSSWTSTNEQFF. For the CDR3, the DNA is TGTGCCAGCAGCTCTTGGACTTCAACGAATGAGCAGTTCTTC.

The J gene is TRBJ1-2, the V gene TRBV12-3 or TRBV12-4, with 7 bases lining up with TRBD1. With V trimmed by 6 bases and J by 4 bases, 5 bases remained unmatched. The CDR3 spans 13 residues. The CDR3 DNA reads as TGTGCCAGCAGACACAGGGGCGCCTATGGCTACACCTTC. Amino acid sequence: CASRHRGAYGYTF.

This clonotype was detected many times. The chain combines TRBV11-2 with TRBJ1-1, with D maybe TRBD1 (6 bases). Germline values: CDR1 SGHAT, CDR2 FQNNGV. Trimming shortened V by 7 bases and J by 0 bases, and 24 bases separated the two germline ends. The CDR3 covers 18 residues. CDR3 protein: CASTNPPGAPNLNTEAFF. DNA for the CDR3: TGTGCCAGCACTAACCCCCCAGGGGCCCCCAACCTGAACACTGAAGCTTTCTTT.

The table lists this clonotype with many counts. The chain couples TRBV6-2 or TRBV6-3 to TRBJ1-1; TRBD1 might be the D (6 bases). This CDR3 has 14 residues. V was pared by 6 bases and J by 1 base, with 12 bases between. The germline gives CDR1 MNHEY, CDR2 SVGEGT. In DNA form, the CDR3 reads TGTGCCAGCAGGCGGGACACTAGGAACACTGAAGCTTTCTTT. As protein: CASRRDTRNTEAFF.

This clonotype was seen repeatedly, ten times or more. The chain recombines TRBV9 with TRBJ1-1; 8 bases map to TRBD1. V was pared by 4 bases and J by 5 bases, with 4 bases of the junction left unmatched. CDR3 length: 13 amino acids. Germline V gene data show CDR1 as SGDLS and CDR2 as YYNGEE. The chain's CDR3 is CASSFTGGTEAFF. The CDR3 coding sequence is TGTGCCAGCAGCTTCACAGGGGGGACTGAAGCTTTCTTT.

The gene calls are TRBV5-5 and TRBJ2-7, with 7 bases matching TRBD1. CDR1 is SGHKS, CDR2 YYEKEE, per germline (reference sequence). The J segment lost 0 bases and the V segment lost 0 bases, leaving 9 bases of the junction unmatched. CDR3 length: 17 residues. Written as DNA, the CDR3 is TGTGCCAGCAGCTTGGCCTTGGGACAGCTAAGCTCCTACGAGCAGTACGTC. This sequence encodes CASSLALGQLSSYEQYV.

This clonotype came up many times. The V call is TRBV24-1, the J call TRBJ1-2; D call uncertain. In germline, CDR1 is KGHDR, CDR2 SFDVKD. Trimming took off 11 bases at V and 4 bases at J, with 19 bases between the two ends. The CDR3 covers 14 residues. CDR3 loop: CAIPGESIFYGYTF. The CDR3 region has the DNA TGTGCCATCCCTGGAGAGTCTATTTTCTATGGCTACACCTTC.